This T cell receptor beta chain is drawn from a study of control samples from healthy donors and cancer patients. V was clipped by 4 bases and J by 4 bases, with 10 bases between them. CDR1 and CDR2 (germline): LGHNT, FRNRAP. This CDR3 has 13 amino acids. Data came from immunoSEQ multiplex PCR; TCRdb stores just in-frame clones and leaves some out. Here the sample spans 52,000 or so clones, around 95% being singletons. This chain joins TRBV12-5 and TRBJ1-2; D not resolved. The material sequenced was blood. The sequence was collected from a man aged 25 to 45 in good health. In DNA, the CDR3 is TGTGCTAGTGGTTCCATGGCGATCTATGGCTACACCTTC. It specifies CASGSMAIYGYTF.